The present T cell receptor (beta chain) was sequenced within a study of T-cell reconstitution after alpha-beta-depleted transplantation in children. This clonotype was recorded many times. Using unique molecular identifiers, the investigators prepared the TCRbeta library. Each CDR3 protein gets one entry after TCRdb re-called the PCR reads with MiXCR. The data contain about 610,000 distinct CDR3 sequences, roughly a tenth of them seen just once; the ten biggest clones take up roughly 4%. Sequenced material: PBMCs from the stem cell graft donor, taken from the stem cell graft. The TCR originated in a human donor who donated a stem cell graft to a child with acute myeloid leukemia.

The CDR3 region is CASSPRPTRRLYNEQFF. CDR3 nucleotide sequence: TGTGCCAGCAGCCCCAGGCCGACTAGGAGACTTTACAATGAGCAGTTCTTC. V and J are TRBV11-3 and TRBJ2-1; D may be TRBD2 (6 bases). This CDR3 spans 17 amino acids. Per germline, CDR1 SGHNT and CDR2 YENEEA. V was clipped by 5 bases and J by 4 bases, with 21 bases between them.